This TCR beta chain is drawn from a study of CD8 T cells in ankylosing spondylitis. Making use of molecular barcodes, quantitative 5'-RACE generated TCR beta libraries. TCRdb passed the 5' RACE reads through MiXCR, listing each CDR3 protein once. The sample includes roughly 38,000 distinct CDR3 sequences, 2.5% to 3.5% of them seen just once. This CDR3 comprises 13 residues. Germline loops: CDR1 DFQATT, CDR2 SNEGSKA (reference sequence). V dropped 6 bases and J dropped 1 base, with 13 bases sitting between them. Points from the study as a whole: Blood of patients with ankylosing spondylitis appeared to be characterized by a TCR beta motif of about 8 highly homologous variants.

This clonotype ranks as medium-sized. The antigen is not known. Sequencing was done on a sample of blood, either unsorted or a sorted T cell fraction (not recorded which). V is TRBV20-1 and J is TRBJ2-7, with D tentatively TRBD1 (5 bases). The source is a male donor with ankylosing spondylitis or in good health (not recorded which). In DNA, the CDR3 is TGCAGTGCACCGCAGGACAAGTCCTACGAGCAGTACGTC. This encodes CSAPQDKSYEQYV.